The following is a T cell receptor beta chain sequence with its context. The entry originates in a study of blood T cell repertoires in COVID-19. Background on the study: COVID-19 samples collected from the United States, Italy and Spain covered acute and convalescent phases. The analysed material was cDNA or gDNA that came from T cells, B-cell-depleted T cells, or PBMCs.

Germline V gene data show CDR1 as SGHTA and CDR2 as FQGNSA. With 1 base clipped from V and 6 bases from J, the junction kept 7 bases outside the gene matches. The CDR3 is 15 amino acids. Authors' processing steps: Quantification of nucleated cells was approximated via reference gene primer amplification. TCRdb's table, derived via immunoSEQ multiplex PCR, lists solely in-frame clones and lacks some. The V and J calls and clone size were taken over from that table, and D and trimming were inferred from the DNA. The table has 150,000 to 200,000 clones, 86% seen once. The V call is TRBV7-2, the J call TRBJ2-7, with 9 bases aligning to TRBD2. Sequenced material: peripheral blood. The sequence was collected from a woman at least 80 years old in a cohort sampled during active or convalescent COVID-19. CDR3 in DNA: TGTGCCAGCAGCTTAGGTAGCGGGGGCTTCGGCGAGCAGTACTTC. Translating it yields CASSLGSGGFGEQYF.